Given below is one T cell receptor (beta chain) in context. Its antigen is currently unknown. The data were obtained in a study of T cell responses to AZD1222 COVID-19 vaccine. Study at large: Samples with a second dose at about 4 or about 12 weeks were pooled together. General study results and limits: Possibly, clonal diversity was underestimated; donors were largely white British and included more females. Spike-specific TCR repertoires showed rising breadth and depth after two AZD1222 doses.

V was trimmed by 3 bases and J by 7 bases, leaving 13 bases between them. CDR3 size: 14 residues. Germline values: CDR1 SGHTA, CDR2 FQGNSA. Here immunoSEQ multiplex PCR was the method, and the copy in TCRdb shows in-frame clones only, minus some. The repertoire holds approximately 94,000 clones, with roughly nine tenths as singletons. The chain couples TRBV7-2 to TRBJ1-5, with D perhaps TRBD1 (6 bases). The specimen was peripheral blood, collected on day 0 of AZD1222 vaccination. The TCR was taken from an adult in good health. The CDR3 bases are TGTGCCAGCAGCTTCCCAGGGGAGGTCCAGCCCCAGCATTTT. It is translated as CASSFPGEVQPQHF.